The rows below give T cell receptor beta chains drawn from one sample of a study of OX40 agonist ivuxolimab in advanced cancers. Data came from immunoSEQ multiplex PCR; TCRdb stores just in-frame clones and leaves some out. The sample contains 9,500 to 15,000 clones, around 80% of which appear only once. Specimen: CD4+ or CD8+ T cells sorted from blood, collected in a trial of the OX40 agonist ivuxolimab. Source of these receptors: an adult with an advanced solid tumor such as melanoma, head and neck, liver or kidney cancer. Both conserved end residues are part of each CDR3. The order of the fields is D gene, J gene, clone size, V gene, CDR3 protein, CDR3 DNA. D genes are given only for firm matches. Size tells how often a clone was seen (once, few, many) or the class of an expanded clone, and some rows leave it out.

>TRBD1|TRBJ2-2|-|TRBV7-9
CASSPPTGPNTGELFF
TGTGCCAGCAGCCCACCGACAGGGCCGAACACCGGGGAGCTGTTTTTT
>-|TRBJ2-1|-|TRBV7-3
CASSPQFGSYNEQFF
TGTGCCAGCAGCCCGCAATTCGGGTCCTACAATGAGCAGTTCTTC
>-|TRBJ2-3|-|TRBV4-3
CASSDKRRNTDTQYF
TGCGCCAGCAGCGACAAAAGGAGAAACACAGATACGCAGTATTTT
>-|TRBJ2-7|-|TRBV19
CASSISDGSYEQYF
TGTGCCAGTAGTATTAGCGACGGCTCCTACGAGCAGTACTTC
>TRBD1|TRBJ1-2|few|TRBV2
CASSKTGALGYTF
TGTGCCAGCAGCAAGACAGGGGCCCTTGGCTACACCTTC
>TRBD2|TRBJ2-1|-|TRBV14
CASSQRGSYNEQFF
TGTGCCAGCAGCCAACGCGGGAGCTACAATGAGCAGTTCTTC
>-|TRBJ2-7|-|TRBV6-5
CASSYSGEVGYEQYF
TGTGCCAGCAGTTACTCCGGGGAGGTAGGCTACGAGCAGTACTTC
>TRBD2|TRBJ2-3|few|TRBV7-9
CARNRLAESTDTQYF
TGTGCCAGAAACAGACTAGCGGAGAGCACAGATACGCAGTATTTT
>TRBD1|TRBJ2-1|-|TRBV7-3
CASSLTGQEQFF
TGTGCCAGCAGCTTAACGGGACAGGAGCAGTTCTTC
>-|TRBJ2-3|-|TRBV5-4
CASSLLGTQYF
TGTGCCAGCAGCTTGCTGGGTACGCAGTATTTT
>-|TRBJ1-4|-|TRBV4-1
CASSQDPGGEKLFF
TGCGCCAGCAGCCAAGATCCGGGGGGAGAAAAACTGTTTTTT
>-|TRBJ1-6|-|TRBV4-3
CASGQGTLRGPEVSPLHF
TGCGCCAGCGGCCAAGGGACCTTGCGCGGGCCCGAGGTCTCACCCCTCCACTTT
>TRBD2|TRBJ2-3|-|TRBV27
CASSTGGRKDTQYF
TGTGCCAGCTCGACGGGGGGGAGAAAAGATACGCAGTATTTT
>-|TRBJ1-2|-|TRBV27
CASSFQGDLLYGYTF
TGTGCCAGCAGTTTTCAGGGAGATCTGCTATATGGCTACACCTTC
>-|TRBJ2-7|-|TRBV9
CASSVGLVPSYEQYF
TGTGCCAGCAGCGTAGGACTAGTCCCCTCCTACGAGCAGTACTTC
>-|TRBJ1-1|-|TRBV9
CASSIGLGTEAFF
TGTGCCAGCAGCATCGGCCTTGGGACTGAAGCTTTCTTT
>-|TRBJ2-7|-|TRBV9
CASSPGGTDLHEQYF
TGTGCCAGCAGCCCCGGGGGGACAGATTTGCACGAGCAGTACTTC
>TRBD2|TRBJ2-3|-|TRBV9
CASSTPHKFGLAGGSDTQYF
TGTGCCAGCAGCACACCCCACAAATTCGGGCTAGCGGGAGGGTCAGATACGCAGTATTTT
>TRBD2|TRBJ2-7|-|TRBV4-3
CASSPRTSGSFLEQYF
TGCGCCAGCAGCCCAAGGACTAGCGGGAGTTTCCTCGAGCAGTACTTC
>TRBD2|TRBJ2-1|-|TRBV4-1
CASQQSDPGLAANEQFF
TGCGCCAGCCAACAATCAGACCCGGGACTAGCAGCCAATGAGCAGTTCTTC
>-|TRBJ2-7|-|TRBV9
CASSVGGISYEQYF
TGTGCCAGCAGCGTAGGCGGGATCTCCTACGAGCAGTACTTC
>-|TRBJ2-7|-|TRBV27
CASSFLVGEQYF
TGTGCCAGCAGTTTTCTGGTCGGGGAGCAGTACTTC
>-|TRBJ1-4|-|TRBV7-9
CASSPWSGRGSNEKLFF
TGTGCCAGCAGCCCGTGGTCCGGGAGGGGTTCTAATGAAAAACTGTTTTTT
>-|TRBJ1-5|-|TRBV18
CASSRGGSSNQPQHF
TGTGCCAGCTCACGAGGGGGGTCTAGCAATCAGCCCCAGCATTTT
>TRBD1|TRBJ2-7|-|TRBV7-6
CASSLYPRQGVLNEQYF
TGTGCCAGCAGCTTGTACCCCCGTCAGGGGGTATTAAACGAGCAGTACTTC
>-|TRBJ2-1|-|TRBV9
CASSVAGGPLSYNEQFF
TGTGCCAGCAGCGTAGCTGGGGGCCCCCTATCCTACAATGAGCAGTTCTTC
>-|TRBJ2-7|-|TRBV7-9
CASSHGGTFSYEQYF
TGTGCCAGCAGCCATGGGGGGACTTTTTCCTACGAGCAGTACTTC
>TRBD1|TRBJ2-7|-|TRBV4-3
CASSQDPGTGTEQYF
TGCGCCAGCAGCCAAGACCCCGGGACAGGGACAGAGCAGTACTTC
>TRBD1|TRBJ2-2|-|TRBV4-3
CASSQDRGLVTGELFF
TGCGCCAGCAGCCAAGACAGGGGGCTAGTCACCGGGGAGCTGTTTTTT
>-|TRBJ2-1|-|TRBV6-4
CASTRHAGSYNEQFF
TGTGCCAGCACCAGGCACGCGGGTTCGTACAATGAGCAGTTCTTC
>-|TRBJ1-2|-|TRBV5-8
CASSLRHRANYGYTF
TGTGCCAGCAGCTTGCGCCATCGAGCTAACTATGGCTACACCTTC
>-|TRBJ2-2|-|TRBV27
CASKQGITGELFF
TGTGCCAGCAAACAGGGAATCACCGGGGAGCTGTTTTTT
>-|TRBJ2-7|-|TRBV7-2
CASSYGNRGGLGYEQYF
TGTGCCAGCAGCTACGGAAACAGGGGGGGTTTGGGCTACGAGCAGTACTTC
>-|TRBJ2-2|-|TRBV15
CATVRDQGGGELFF
TGTGCCACTGTCAGGGATCAGGGGGGCGGGGAGCTGTTTTTT
>-|TRBJ2-7|-|TRBV6-5
CASSYSGPAYEQYF
TGTGCCAGCAGTTACTCGGGCCCCGCCTACGAGCAGTACTTC
>-|TRBJ1-1|-|TRBV7-9
CASSLDGTYNTEAFF
TGTGCCAGCAGCTTAGATGGGACATACAACACTGAAGCTTTCTTT
>-|TRBJ1-2|-|TRBV19
CASSIGDGNYGYTF
TGTGCCAGTAGTATAGGCGACGGCAACTATGGCTACACCTTC
>-|TRBJ1-1|-|TRBV9
CASSSPGRAAEAFF
TGTGCCAGCAGCTCACCCGGGAGGGCTGCTGAAGCTTTCTTT
>-|TRBJ2-2|-|TRBV27
CASSFYGGTGELFF
TGTGCCAGCAGTTTTTATGGGGGCACCGGGGAGCTGTTTTTT
>-|TRBJ2-7|-|TRBV5-5
CASSSDVSYEQYF
TGTGCCAGCAGTTCGGACGTCTCCTACGAGCAGTACTTC
>-|TRBJ2-5|-|TRBV9
CASQGSQETQYF
TGTGCCAGCCAAGGGAGTCAAGAGACCCAGTACTTC
>TRBD1|TRBJ2-1|-|TRBV7-9
CASSAPGQGRNEQFF
TGTGCCAGCAGCGCGCCGGGACAGGGTCGAAATGAGCAGTTCTTC
>-|TRBJ2-1|-|TRBV7-3
CASSLTGQHGNEQFF
TGTGCCAGCAGCTTAACTGGACAGCACGGAAATGAGCAGTTCTTC
>TRBD2|TRBJ2-1|-|TRBV15
CATSTGRGGPEQFF
TGTGCCACCAGCACGGGGCGCGGGGGTCCTGAGCAGTTCTTC
>-|TRBJ2-3|once|TRBV5-4
CASSLVADTQYF
TGTGCCAGCAGCTTGGTCGCAGATACGCAGTATTTT
>TRBD2|TRBJ2-7|-|TRBV9
CASSVGAGGPYEQYF
TGTGCCAGCAGCGTAGGGGCGGGAGGCCCCTACGAGCAGTACTTC
>TRBD1|TRBJ2-7|-|TRBV2
CASSAGQGAYF
TGTGCCAGCAGCGCGGGGCAGGGGGCCTACTTC
>-|TRBJ2-1|-|TRBV9
CASSVRGGHEQFF
TGTGCCAGCAGCGTCAGGGGTGGGCACGAGCAGTTCTTC